This T cell receptor beta chain was observed in a study of cytomegalovirus exposure and HLA in healthy donors (dated 2017 in TCRdb). For the study in its entirety: In an earlier analysis of under 600 of the donors, roughly 300 Gb of sequence data and 120 million or so unique TCR beta sequences from roughly 190 million T cells were reported. Roughly 310 gigabases of sequencing data and roughly 90 million unique TCR sequences were included in an early release covering roughly 600 HLA-typed donors. The genetic ancestry cluster associated with self-reported Caucasian donors included 81% of the 398 genotyped donors. The study was designed to test whether signatures of past pathogen exposure could be identified by cataloging public T cell receptors. Using immunosequencing, the study profiled T cell repertoires from around 680 subjects and related those repertoires to cytomegalovirus serostatus. Besides the first cohort of about 730 subjects, a separate validation cohort made up of 120 different subjects was used. High-throughput TCR immunosequencing, statistical association of individual TCRs with disease status, and machine learning were combined to predict cytomegalovirus infection status. In a later analysis, previously published TCR beta repertoires from 500 to 750 donors were re-analyzed and high-resolution HLA genotyping was added so that TCR occurrence patterns could be studied. Rather than using new phenotypic data, the later analysis identified candidate immune exposures from TCR beta sequences and from how often those sequences occurred across donors. In an earlier analysis of roughly 580 of the donors, high-throughput TCR beta sequencing was used to judge whether each TCR beta V gene segment behaved as functional or pseudogenic. Alongside the repertoire data, information on donor age, sex, ethnicity and CMV serostatus was compiled. A later genetic analysis used genome-wide SNP genotypes for about 55% of the 666 donors, treating that subset as a discovery cohort. Every discovery cohort repertoire had been produced on one sequencing platform. HLA typing included class I and class II loci at four-digit resolution. The number of typed donors differed by locus: about 620-640 for A, B, C, DRB1 and DQB1; approximately 540 for DQA1; 606 for DPA1; and some 430 for DPB1. About five DR-DQ haplotypes were treated as single units for association and clustering because of strong linkage in the cohort. Across about 380 genotyped donors of the cohort, an average of 235,054 unique TCR beta nucleotide sequences per donor were sequenced, and roughly 17% of those sequences were non-productive.

For this clone: Its antigen specificity is not known. No base-level quality is on record; no much larger clone is a single base apart.

Libraries were prepared through the immunoSEQ multiplex PCR assay. For the multiplex PCR, a mixture combining 60 forward primers for TCR Vbeta segments and 13 reverse primers for TCR Jbeta segments was used. A multiplex PCR assay on genomic DNA amplified the CDR3 region of rearranged TCR beta genes. On the Illumina HiSeq System, the amplified TCR beta libraries were sequenced as 87-base-pair reads. The authors' pipeline ran thus. In a later analysis, tens of millions of unique TCR beta chains were counted across the roughly 610 repertoires, and roughly 9.9 million of these chains were shared by at least two donors. A nearest-neighbor algorithm error-corrected the raw reads and collapsed the reads into unique sequences, merging closely related sequences to remove PCR and sequencing errors. To assign V, D and J gene segments, CDR3 sequences were aligned to IMGT reference sequences. For a sequence to be retained, a match of at least six nucleotides was required to both a V gene segment and a J gene segment. A rearrangement counted as productive if the CDR3 had no stop codons and remained in frame with V and J, and every other rearrangement counted as non-productive. Following IMGT convention, CDR3 was defined as the stretch from the second conserved V-encoded cysteine up to the conserved J-encoded phenylalanine. Sequences without an unambiguous match to a single V gene segment were excluded from the earlier analysis of 450 to 650 of the donors. An earlier analysis of 587 of the donors classified V segments as functional when productive rearrangements were above 56.7% and as segregating when the standard deviation between donors was above 5%. To diagnose cytomegalovirus status from the catalog of TCR beta chain sequences, a statistical classification framework was built. A later analysis assigned V and J genes by comparing TCR nucleotide sequences with IMGT/GENE-DB human TR gene sequences. In a later analysis, CDR3 sequences and most-parsimonious VDJ recombination scenarios were assigned using the TCRdist pipeline. In a later analysis, each TCR beta chain was defined by its CDR3 amino acid sequence together with its V-gene family, and reads without a unique V-gene family were excluded. In a later analysis, 550 to 650 highly shared, low-generation-probability nucleotide sequences were removed to address suspected cross-contamination and a sequencing artifact. For each public chain, a later analysis derived a clonal expansion index from normalized ranks of inferred template counts within each repertoire. In a later analysis, generation probabilities were computed with a VDJ recombination model fitted to out-of-frame rearrangements, and the resulting probabilities were checked against IGoR. In a later analysis, TCR-TCR, TCR-HLA and TCR-CMV co-occurrence was scored with hypergeometric tests, and a repertoire-size bias correction was applied to TCR pairs. False discovery rates were estimated in a later analysis by permuting HLA or CMV assignments 20 times. In a later analysis, co-occurring TCRs were grouped using DBSCAN, with TCRdist sequence similarity added in when clustering inside HLA-allele-positive subsets. Repertoires with fewer than 30,000 or more than 120,000 public chains, plus five repertoires with anomalous nucleotide sharing, were excluded from co-occurrence clustering. As stored in TCRdb, this immuneACCESS dataset retains in-frame rearrangements with V and J assigned. A fraction of the clones does not appear; measured against another copy, unresolved V genes explain less than half of the discrepancy, and the remainder lacks a known reason. V, J and clone size are those of that table, while D and trimming were read from the DNA. The sample profile shows roughly 110,000 clones; just under 75% of them were found once. The top ten clones comprise about 2% of the sample.

The cohort was made up of approximately 670 healthy bone marrow donors. Cohort members were all nominally healthy when sampled, although unrecorded immune exposures were likely present. CMV serostatus was recorded as positive for around 300 and negative for about 50% of the roughly 670 cohort members, whereas no CMV serostatus was recorded for the donor in question. Every donor gave a peripheral blood sample, and the peripheral blood mononuclear cells from that sample were used for TCR beta sequencing. The Qiagen DNeasy Blood Extraction Kit was used to extract genomic DNA from the blood cell samples. Summary of the overall study and its limitations: Most TCR sequences were observed very rarely across donors, whereas some public TCRs were present in many individuals. Most CMV-associated TCR beta chains appeared to be HLA-restricted in a later analysis, and the HLA associations seemed to be driven largely by CMV exposure. Linkage disequilibrium might explain the correlated functional status among segregating V segments, but an unknown experimental factor could not be excluded. Presence/absence analyses assumed roughly uniform sequencing depth across donors, an assumption that may not hold. Because HLA typing was missing for some donors at each locus, association tests included only the typed subset. The study gave a list of more than 150 TCR beta chains associated with cytomegalovirus. In a later analysis, HLA-associated TCR beta chains were found to be more clonally expanded and to have lower generation probabilities than equally common non-associated chains. A further reported finding was that TCR beta sequences accurately predicted the HLA-A and HLA-B alleles for most subjects in the first cohort. For the cohort, immune exposure information was limited to CMV serostatus. The sequencing pipeline was judged likely to have produced a cluster of highly shared sequence variants as a technical artifact. At a false discovery rate of 0.05, a later analysis linked under 20,000 TCR beta sequences to specific HLA alleles. Strong co-occurrence of HLA alleles, especially DR and DQ, made assigning TCR associations to individual alleles difficult. A later analysis found that TCR association rates varied across HLA loci, with DRB1 alleles showing the most associated TCRs and HLA-C alleles the fewest. In this cohort, only TCR beta chains were sequenced, and detectable features were limited by the absence of alpha or paired-chain data. In a later genetic analysis, a missense DCLRE1C variant was associated with V-gene and J-gene trimming of TCR beta chains, and the association was replicated in an independent cohort. The authors suggested that the approach could potentially be generalized to other disease states and immunological phenotypes. Compared with the approximately 710-donor mean, donors in an Asian-associated ancestry cluster had fewer N-insertions in productive TCRs, according to a later genetic analysis. In a later analysis, several top co-occurrence clusters were reported to appear linked to parvovirus B19, influenza, CMV and Epstein-Barr virus. In an earlier analysis of fewer than 700 of the donors, most TCR beta V segments appeared in productive rearrangements about 87% or about 30% of the time, broadly matching IMGT annotations. A few of the identified cytomegalovirus-associated TCR beta chains were confirmed in vitro to be specific for cytomegalovirus antigens. Because counts were too low, more than 15 rarely observed V segments, including chromosome 9 orphons, were excluded from the earlier analysis of several hundred of the donors. The classifier was reported to diagnose cytomegalovirus status with high specificity and sensitivity in both the original and validation cohorts.

Sequencing used PBMCs. This TCR came from a human donor in good health.

In nucleotide form, the sequence is TGTGCCAGCAGCCCGCTGGACAGGGTGGTGGAGACCCAGTACTTC. This gives the protein CASSPLDRVVETQYF. The rearrangement joined TRBV27 to TRBJ2-5; TRBD1 aligns with 8 central bases. Based on the germline V gene (reference sequence), the CDR1 and CDR2 sequences are MNHEY and SMNVEV. Counted from cysteine to phenylalanine, this CDR3 has 15 amino acids. Only the CDR3 part of the read is kept: 45 bases, read in frame from the first base. V is pruned by 6 bases and J by 5 bases, leaving 11 bases of the junction without a gene match.